These 2 T cell receptor beta chains originate from one sample sequenced in a study of CXCR3-negative and CXCR3-positive naive CD8 T cells. 5' RACE that incorporated UMI labels was used to prepare the TRB cDNA libraries. Reanalyzing the 5' RACE reads, TCRdb keeps one entry per CDR3 protein, without DNA. This sample contains about 43,000 distinct CDR3 sequences. The sample comprised memory CD8+ T cells from blood. These receptor sequences come from a human donor in good health. Some clones in this sample may be carry-over from other donors' samples.

The V call is TRBV11-2, the J call TRBJ1-2; checking the TCRdb D call of TRBD1 is not possible without DNA. The CDR3 has 20 residues. Germline lookup yields CDR1 SGHAT and CDR2 FQNNGV. The CDR3 loop reads CASSPEGTSYQQGEGRGYTF.

CDR3: CASRNGLALTYEQYF. This chain joins TRBV5-1 and TRBJ2-7; TCRdb's D call of TRBD2 is untestable without DNA. The CDR3 runs 15 residues. Germline CDR1 is SGHRS and CDR2 is YFSETQ.